The 21 T cell receptor beta chains presented below share a single source sample, sequenced in a study of T cells in Graves' hyperthyroidism and ophthalmopathy. RNA transcripts were the template for amplifying TCR beta CDR3 regions. Primed by the HTBI set, a first-round RT-PCR was run on the TCR CDR3. TCRdb redid the calling of the multiplex PCR reads with MiXCR, one entry per CDR3 protein. In the table there are roughly 800,000 distinct CDR3 sequences, around 39% of which are singletons. The material sequenced was blood. These receptor sequences come from a man younger than 35 with Graves' hyperthyroidism.

This chain links TRBV6-5 with TRBJ2-5; D tentatively reads TRBD1 or TRBD2 (5 bases each). Trimming removed 0 bases from V and 1 base from J, with 9 bases in between. Per the germline V gene, CDR1 is MNHEY and CDR2 is SVGAGI. The CDR3 covers 15 residues. CDR3 region: CASSYSQGPQETQYF. For the CDR3, the DNA is TGTGCCAGCAGTTACTCCCAGGGACCCCAAGAGACCCAGTACTTC.

The gene calls are TRBV9 and TRBJ1-1, with D unresolved. The CDR3 loop spans 16 amino acids. Looked up from germline, CDR1 is SGDLS and CDR2 is YYNGEE. Trimming removed 0 bases from V and 0 bases from J, with 12 bases in between. The CDR3 bases are TGTGCCAGCAGCGTAGGAATTCGGGCCTTGAACACTGAAGCTTTCTTT. Amino acid sequence: CASSVGIRALNTEAFF.

The chain carries TRBV5-1 and TRBJ2-7, with 8 nucleotides matching TRBD2. Germline lookup yields CDR1 SGHRS and CDR2 YFSETQ. The V gene end was trimmed by 4 bases and the J gene end by 6 bases; junction bases not matched to a gene: 9. This CDR3 region has 14 residues. CDR3 sequence: CASSRTGGLGEQYF. The CDR3 region has the DNA TGCGCCAGCAGCCGTACGGGGGGGCTCGGCGAGCAGTACTTC.

The chain uses TRBV7-9 and TRBJ2-7; D unclear. From germline, CDR1 is SEHNR and CDR2 FQNEAQ (reference sequence). The CDR3 sequence is 12 residues long. Trimming took 4 bases from V and 3 from J, leaving 7 bases between them. CDR3 region: CASSSWNYEQYF. CDR3 DNA sequence: TGTGCCAGCAGCTCCTGGAACTACGAGCAGTACTTC.

This clonotype has just a few counts. The chain links TRBV2 to TRBJ2-2; 7 bases fit TRBD2. J lost 3 bases, V lost 4 bases, and 5 bases had no gene match. Germline CDR1 SNHLY, CDR2 FYNNEI. This CDR3 has 15 amino acids. The CDR3 reads CASSVGRGYTGELFF. The CDR3, as DNA: TGTGCCAGCAGTGTGGGGAGGGGTTACACCGGGGAGCTGTTTTTT.

The rearrangement joins TRBV5-6 to TRBJ2-7; TRBD1 agrees at 7 bases. This CDR3 region has 17 residues. Germline loops: CDR1 SGHDT, CDR2 YYEEEE. V trimming: 2 bases; J trimming: 1 base; junction bases outside the gene matches: 12. The CDR3 is CASSFLRTGTHSYEQYF. CDR3 bases: TGTGCCAGCAGCTTTCTTCGGACAGGAACCCATTCCTACGAGCAGTACTTC.

The table lists this clonotype with many counts. J is TRBJ1-5 and V is TRBV12-3 or TRBV12-4, with a tentative D call TRBD1 (6 bases). The CDR3 contains 16 residues. The V gene lost 5 bases and the J gene lost 6 bases, with 20 bases spanning the gap. The CDR3 coding sequence is TGTGCCAGCAGTGCGATGCGGACAGCACGGGGTCAGCCCCAGCATTTT. Protein sequence: CASSAMRTARGQPQHF.

This clonotype has a count of ten or more. The chain carries TRBV29-1 and TRBJ1-1; tentatively, D is TRBD1 (5 bases). With 3 bases removed from V and 14 bases from J, the gap between germline ends came to 10 bases. The CDR3 loop spans 9 amino acids. The V gene's germline CDR1 is SQVTM and CDR2 ANQGSEA. CDR3 nucleotides: TGCAGCGTTGATACGGGGGAATTCTTT. It is translated as CSVDTGEFF.

Ten or more counts support this clonotype. The chain links TRBV20-1 to TRBJ2-7, with a weak D call TRBD2 (5 bases). With 0 bases removed from V and 3 bases from J, the gap between germline ends came to 6 bases. Germline lookup yields CDR1 DFQATT and CDR2 SNEGSKA (reference sequence). The CDR3 totals 12 residues. This chain's CDR3 is CSAREGSYEQYF. DNA for the CDR3: TGCAGTGCTAGAGAAGGGAGCTACGAGCAGTACTTC.

This chain connects TRBV10-3 to TRBJ1-2; D gene unclear. The V gene's germline CDR1 is ENHRY and CDR2 SYGVKD. V shed 2 bases and J shed 3 bases, with 7 bases lying between them. The length of the CDR3 is 13 residues. The CDR3 coding sequence is TGTGCCATCAGTGAGGGACGGCACTATGGCTACACCTTC. Encoded protein: CAISEGRHYGYTF.

The V gene is TRBV5-1, the J gene TRBJ2-5; 9 positions match TRBD1. There are 16 residues in the CDR3. Trimming cost V 3 bases and J 5 bases; bases outside gene matches: 11. Germline V lookup: CDR1 SGHRS, CDR2 YFSETQ. The CDR3 spells CASSSPYRGRGETQYF. The CDR3 nucleotides are TGCGCCAGCAGCTCCCCTTACAGGGGGCGCGGCGAGACCCAGTACTTC.

A note on this clonotype: The junction departs from the called germline gene at one end, perhaps through a read error. V gene TRBV7-6 combines with J gene TRBJ2-7; D gene uncertain. The CDR3 extends over 16 amino acids. Per the germline V gene, CDR1 is SGHVS and CDR2 is FNYEAQ. The CDR3 sequence is CASSQDRRRSSAEQYF. In DNA form, the CDR3 reads TGCGCCAGCAGCCAAGATAGGCGCAGATCCTCGGCCGAGCAGTACTTC.

V and J are TRBV5-1 and TRBJ1-1, with D possibly matching TRBD1 (5 bases). Germline lookup yields CDR1 SGHRS and CDR2 YFSETQ. The length of the CDR3 is 14 residues. V was clipped by 0 bases and J by 8 bases, with 14 bases between them. CDR3 DNA: TGCGCCAGCAGCTTGGAAGGGCAGGGAGGAGAAGCTTTCTTT. Its translation: CASSLEGQGGEAFF.

There are a few counts of this clonotype. The rearrangement links TRBV4-3 to TRBJ1-6; a possible D gene is TRBD1 (5 bases). The germline gives CDR1 LGHNA, CDR2 YSLEER. Trimming took off 0 bases at V and 7 bases at J, with 13 bases between the two ends. The CDR3 is made up of 16 amino acids. This CDR3 is CASSQEWGTGNSPLHF. CDR3 DNA: TGCGCCAGCAGCCAAGAATGGGGGACCGGGAATTCACCCCTCCACTTT.

The chain links TRBV7-9 to TRBJ1-5; D uncertain. The ends were cut back, 5 bases at V and 4 bases at J, with 15 bases in the middle. The V gene's germline CDR1 is SEHNR and CDR2 FQNEAQ (reference sequence). The CDR3 sequence is 15 residues long. CDR3 residues: CASSQDGTANQPQHF. CDR3 DNA sequence: TGTGCCAGCAGCCAAGATGGCACAGCTAATCAGCCCCAGCATTTT.

The chain employs TRBV13 and TRBJ2-3; perhaps TRBD2 as D (6 bases). The V and J ends lost 1 base and 6 bases respectively, with 14 bases between them. The CDR3 length is 15 residues. Germline V CDR1 and CDR2: PRHDT, FYEKMQ (reference sequence). The CDR3 DNA sequence: TGTGCCAGCAGCTTAGTCTCCCGTGGGGGGGATACGCAGTATTTT. Translation: CASSLVSRGGDTQYF.

The table lists this clonotype with many counts. The V and J genes are TRBV10-3 and TRBJ2-7; D perhaps matches TRBD2 (5 bases). The CDR3 extends over 14 amino acids. V lost 3 bases, J lost 0 bases, and 9 bases lay in between. Germline lookup yields CDR1 ENHRY and CDR2 SYGVKD. DNA of the CDR3: TGTGCCATCAGTGACGGGGTGAGCTCCTACGAGCAGTACTTC. Its translation is CAISDGVSSYEQYF.

This clonotype was seen at least ten times. The V call is TRBV19, the J call TRBJ1-1; 8 bases match TRBD1. Germline assignment: CDR1 LNHDA and CDR2 SQIVND (reference sequence). This CDR3 comprises 15 residues. With 5 bases clipped from V and 1 base from J, the junction kept 6 bases outside the gene matches. The CDR3 reads CASSLDRGGNTEAFF. The CDR3 DNA is TGTGCCAGTAGTCTCGACAGGGGCGGGAACACTGAAGCTTTCTTT.

This clonotype showed up many times. The chain has TRBV10-3 and TRBJ2-2; D might be TRBD2 (5 bases). V was shortened by 6 bases and J by 6 bases, with 8 bases between the two germline ends. The CDR3 runs 12 residues. The germline V gene encodes CDR1 ENHRY and CDR2 SYGVKD. The CDR3 nucleotides are TGTGCCATCAGGGACTTGGCCGGGGAGCTGTTTTTT. Residues: CAIRDLAGELFF.

Details on this clonotype: One base away lies a much larger clone, so this may be a sequencing read error. The rearrangement joins TRBV7-9 to TRBJ1-2; a possible D gene is TRBD1 (6 bases). V was trimmed by 5 bases and J by 4 bases, leaving 20 bases between them. The length of the CDR3 is 16 residues. Germline V gene data show CDR1 as SEHNR and CDR2 as FQNEAQ (reference sequence). This CDR3 reads CASSLGLDRSSYGYTF. CDR3 bases: TGTGCCAGCAGCCTAGGGTTGGACAGATCTAGCTATGGCTACACCTTC.

In its sample, this clonotype was seen many times. V gene TRBV10-3 combines with J gene TRBJ1-1; 7 nucleotides match TRBD1. The germline V gene encodes CDR1 ENHRY and CDR2 SYGVKD. This CDR3 is built from 12 residues. Trimming removed 5 bases from V and 10 bases from J; junction bases left unmatched: 7. The CDR3, as DNA: TGTGCCATCAGTACTGGACAGGTTCGAGCTTTCTTT. This gives the protein CAISTGQVRAFF.